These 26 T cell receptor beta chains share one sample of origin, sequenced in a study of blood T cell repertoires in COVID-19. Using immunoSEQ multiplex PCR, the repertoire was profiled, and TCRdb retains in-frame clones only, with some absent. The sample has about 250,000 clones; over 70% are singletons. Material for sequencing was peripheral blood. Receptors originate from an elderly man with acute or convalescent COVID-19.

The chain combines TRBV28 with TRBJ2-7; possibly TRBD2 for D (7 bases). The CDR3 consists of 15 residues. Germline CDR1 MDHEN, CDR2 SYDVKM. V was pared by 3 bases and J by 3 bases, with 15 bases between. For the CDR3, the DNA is TGTGCCAGCAGTTTGAACGGGGGGCAGGGCTACGAGCAGTACTTC. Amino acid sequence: CASSLNGGQGYEQYF.

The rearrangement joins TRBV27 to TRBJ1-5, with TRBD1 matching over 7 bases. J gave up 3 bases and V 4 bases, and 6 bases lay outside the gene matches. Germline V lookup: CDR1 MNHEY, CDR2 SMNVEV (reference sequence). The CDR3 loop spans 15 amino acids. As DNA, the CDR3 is TGTGCCAGCAGTTATGATGGACAGGCCAATCAGCCCCAGCATTTT. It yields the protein CASSYDGQANQPQHF.

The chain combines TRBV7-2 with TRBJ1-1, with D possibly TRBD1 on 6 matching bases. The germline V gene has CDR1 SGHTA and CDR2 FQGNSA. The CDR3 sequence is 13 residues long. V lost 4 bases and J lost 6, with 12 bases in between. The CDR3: CASSSDRAPEAFF. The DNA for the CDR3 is TGTGCCAGCAGCTCGGACAGAGCTCCTGAAGCTTTCTTT.

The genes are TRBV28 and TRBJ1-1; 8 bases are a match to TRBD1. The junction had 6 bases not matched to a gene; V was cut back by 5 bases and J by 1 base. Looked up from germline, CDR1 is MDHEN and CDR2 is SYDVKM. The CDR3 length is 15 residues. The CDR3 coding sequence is TGTGCCAGCAGTACAGGGGGGTCGGGGAACACTGAAGCTTTCTTT. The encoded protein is CASSTGGSGNTEAFF.

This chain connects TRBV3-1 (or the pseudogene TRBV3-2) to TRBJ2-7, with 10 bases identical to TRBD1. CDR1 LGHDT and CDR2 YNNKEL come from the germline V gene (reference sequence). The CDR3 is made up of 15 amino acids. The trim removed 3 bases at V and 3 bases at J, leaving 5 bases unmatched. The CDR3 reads CASSQTGGLGYEQYF. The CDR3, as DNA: TGTGCCAGCAGCCAGACAGGGGGCTTAGGCTACGAGCAGTACTTC.

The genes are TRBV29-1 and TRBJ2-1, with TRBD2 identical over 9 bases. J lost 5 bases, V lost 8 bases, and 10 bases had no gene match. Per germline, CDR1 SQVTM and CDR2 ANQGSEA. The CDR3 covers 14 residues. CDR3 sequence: CSIAGLASDNEQFF. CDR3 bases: TGCAGCATAGCGGGACTAGCTTCTGACAATGAGCAGTTCTTC.

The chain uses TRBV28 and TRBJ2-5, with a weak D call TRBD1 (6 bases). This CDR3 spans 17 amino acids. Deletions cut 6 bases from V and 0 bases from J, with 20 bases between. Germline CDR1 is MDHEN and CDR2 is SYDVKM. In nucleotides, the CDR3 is TGTGCCAGCAGCCCACAACCCAGGGGAAGGTACCAAGAGACCCAGTACTTC. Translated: CASSPQPRGRYQETQYF.

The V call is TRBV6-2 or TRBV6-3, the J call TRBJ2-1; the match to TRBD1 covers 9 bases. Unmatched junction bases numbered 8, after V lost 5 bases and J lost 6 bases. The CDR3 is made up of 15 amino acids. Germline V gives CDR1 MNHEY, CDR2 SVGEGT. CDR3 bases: TGTGCCAGCAGTCAAACAGGGGGCCCAAGCAATGAGCAGTTCTTC. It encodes CASSQTGGPSNEQFF.

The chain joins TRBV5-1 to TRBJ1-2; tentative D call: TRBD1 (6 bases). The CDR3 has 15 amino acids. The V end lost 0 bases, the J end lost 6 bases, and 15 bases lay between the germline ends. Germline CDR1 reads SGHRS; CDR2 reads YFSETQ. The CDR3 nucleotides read TGCGCCAGCAGCTTGGTGAATCCGAGACAGGATGGCTACACCTTC. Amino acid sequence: CASSLVNPRQDGYTF.

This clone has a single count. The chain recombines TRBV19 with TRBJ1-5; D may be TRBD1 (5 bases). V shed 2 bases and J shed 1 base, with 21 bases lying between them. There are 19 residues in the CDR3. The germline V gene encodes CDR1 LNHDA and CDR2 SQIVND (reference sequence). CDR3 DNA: TGTGCCAGTAGTATAATCCGAGGACCCGGGGGATTAAGCAATCAGCCCCAGCATTTT. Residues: CASSIIRGPGGLSNQPQHF.

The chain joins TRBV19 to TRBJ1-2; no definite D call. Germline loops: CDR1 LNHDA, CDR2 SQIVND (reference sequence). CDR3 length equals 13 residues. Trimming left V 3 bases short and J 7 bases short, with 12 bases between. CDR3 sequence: CASSIARVGGYTF. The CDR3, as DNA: TGTGCCAGTAGTATTGCGAGGGTGGGTGGCTACACCTTC.

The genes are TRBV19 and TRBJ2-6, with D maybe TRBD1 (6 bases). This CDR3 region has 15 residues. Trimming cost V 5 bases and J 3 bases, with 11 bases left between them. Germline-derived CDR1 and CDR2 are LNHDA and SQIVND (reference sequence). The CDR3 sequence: CASSAPGVGANVLTF. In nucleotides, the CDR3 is TGTGCCAGTAGTGCCCCAGGGGTTGGGGCCAACGTCCTGACTTTC.

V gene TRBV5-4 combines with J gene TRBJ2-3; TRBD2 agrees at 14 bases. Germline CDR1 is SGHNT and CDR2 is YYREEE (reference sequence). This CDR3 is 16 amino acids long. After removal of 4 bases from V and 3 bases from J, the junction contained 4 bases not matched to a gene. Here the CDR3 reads CASSEGTSGSTDTQYF. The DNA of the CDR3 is TGTGCCAGCAGCGAAGGGACTAGCGGGAGTACAGATACGCAGTATTTT.

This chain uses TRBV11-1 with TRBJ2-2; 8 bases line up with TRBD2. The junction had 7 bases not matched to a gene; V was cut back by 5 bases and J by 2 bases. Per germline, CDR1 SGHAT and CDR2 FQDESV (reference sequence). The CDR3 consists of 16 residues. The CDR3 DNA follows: TGTGCCAGCAGCCACAGCGGGGGAACAAACACCGGGGAGCTGTTTTTT. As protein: CASSHSGGTNTGELFF.

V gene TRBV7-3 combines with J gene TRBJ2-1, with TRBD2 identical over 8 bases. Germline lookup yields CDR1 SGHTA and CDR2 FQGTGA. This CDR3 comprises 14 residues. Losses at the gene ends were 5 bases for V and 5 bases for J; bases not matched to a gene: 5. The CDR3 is CASSLSGINNEQFF. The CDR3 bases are TGTGCCAGCAGCCTTAGCGGGATCAACAATGAGCAGTTCTTC. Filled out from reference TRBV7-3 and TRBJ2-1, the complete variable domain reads GAGVSQTPSNKVTEKGKYVELRCDPISGHTALYWYRQSLGQGPEFLIYFQGTGAADDSGLPNDRFFAVRPEGSVSTLKIQRTERGDSAVYLCASSLSGINNEQFFGPGTRLTVL.

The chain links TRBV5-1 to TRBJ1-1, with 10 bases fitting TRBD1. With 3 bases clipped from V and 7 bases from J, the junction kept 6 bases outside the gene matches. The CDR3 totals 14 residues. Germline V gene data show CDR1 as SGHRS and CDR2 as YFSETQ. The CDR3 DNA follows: TGCGCCAGCAGCTGGACAGGGGGATTCGTTGAAGCTTTCTTT. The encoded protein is CASSWTGGFVEAFF.

The CDR3 protein is CASSLDLAGPTADTQYF. The CDR3 nucleotides are TGCGCCAGCAGCTTGGATCTAGCGGGCCCAACGGCAGATACGCAGTATTTT. The chain is built from TRBV5-1 and TRBJ2-3, with 8 bases identical to TRBD2. CDR1 is SGHRS, CDR2 YFSETQ, per germline. With V trimmed by 0 bases and J by 4 bases, 10 bases remained unmatched. The CDR3 is 17 amino acids. Supplemented by reference TRBV5-1 and TRBJ2-3, the full variable domain reads KAGVTQTPRYLIKTRGQQVTLSCSPISGHRSVSWYQQTPGQGLQFLFEYFSETQRNKGNFPGRFSGRQFSNSRSEMNVSTLELGDSALYLCASSLDLAGPTADTQYFGPGTRLTVL.

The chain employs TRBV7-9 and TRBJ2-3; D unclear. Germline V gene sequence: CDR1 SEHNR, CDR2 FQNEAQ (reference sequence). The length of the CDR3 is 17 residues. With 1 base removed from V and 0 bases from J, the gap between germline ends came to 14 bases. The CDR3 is CASSLGSRGLSTDTQYF. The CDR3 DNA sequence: TGTGCCAGCAGCTTAGGGTCTAGAGGTTTGAGCACAGATACGCAGTATTTT.

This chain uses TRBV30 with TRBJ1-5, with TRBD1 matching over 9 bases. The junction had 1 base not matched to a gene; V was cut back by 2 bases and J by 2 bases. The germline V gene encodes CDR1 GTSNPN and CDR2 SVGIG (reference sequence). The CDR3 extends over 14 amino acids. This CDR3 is CAWSTGGGNQPQHF. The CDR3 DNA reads TGTGCCTGGAGTACAGGGGGCGGCAATCAGCCCCAGCATTTT.

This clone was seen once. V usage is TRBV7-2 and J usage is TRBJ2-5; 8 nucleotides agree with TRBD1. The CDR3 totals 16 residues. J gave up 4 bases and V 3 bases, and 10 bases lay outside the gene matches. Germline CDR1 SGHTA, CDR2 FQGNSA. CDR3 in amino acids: CASSLSGGGLGETQYF. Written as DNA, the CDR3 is TGTGCCAGCAGCTTGTCAGGGGGCGGCCTTGGAGAGACCCAGTACTTC.

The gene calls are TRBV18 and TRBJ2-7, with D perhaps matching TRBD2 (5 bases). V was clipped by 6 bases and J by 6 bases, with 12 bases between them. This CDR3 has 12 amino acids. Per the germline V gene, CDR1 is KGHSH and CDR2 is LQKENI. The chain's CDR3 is CASSSAGSEQYF. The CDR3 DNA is TGTGCCAGCTCCTCTGCGGGTAGCGAGCAGTACTTC.

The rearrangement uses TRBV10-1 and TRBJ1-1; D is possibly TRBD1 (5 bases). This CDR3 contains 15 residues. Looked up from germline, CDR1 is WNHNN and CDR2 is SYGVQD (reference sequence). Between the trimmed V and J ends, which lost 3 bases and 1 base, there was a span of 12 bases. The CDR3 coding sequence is TGCGCCAGCAGTGATAATGGCCAGGGGAACACTGAAGCTTTCTTT. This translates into CASSDNGQGNTEAFF.

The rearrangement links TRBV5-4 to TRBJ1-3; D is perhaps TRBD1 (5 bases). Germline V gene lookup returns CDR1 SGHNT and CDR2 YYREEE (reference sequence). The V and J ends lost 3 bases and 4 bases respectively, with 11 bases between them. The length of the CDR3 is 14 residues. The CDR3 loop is CASSSQGAGNTIYF. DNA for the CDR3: TGTGCCAGCAGCTCGCAGGGTGCCGGAAACACCATATATTTT.

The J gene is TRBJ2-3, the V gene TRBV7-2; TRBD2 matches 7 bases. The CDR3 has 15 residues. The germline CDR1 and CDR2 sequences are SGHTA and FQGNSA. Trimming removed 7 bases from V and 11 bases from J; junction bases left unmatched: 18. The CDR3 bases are TGTGCCAGCACCCACAGTTACGGGGGGACGATCAAGCAGTATTTT. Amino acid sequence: CASTHSYGGTIKQYF.

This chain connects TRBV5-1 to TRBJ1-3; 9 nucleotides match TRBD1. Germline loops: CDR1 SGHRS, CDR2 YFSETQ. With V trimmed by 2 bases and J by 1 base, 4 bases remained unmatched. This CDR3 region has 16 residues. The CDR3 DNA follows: TGCGCCAGCAGCTTACAGGGGGCACTATCTGGAAACACCATATATTTT. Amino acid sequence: CASSLQGALSGNTIYF.

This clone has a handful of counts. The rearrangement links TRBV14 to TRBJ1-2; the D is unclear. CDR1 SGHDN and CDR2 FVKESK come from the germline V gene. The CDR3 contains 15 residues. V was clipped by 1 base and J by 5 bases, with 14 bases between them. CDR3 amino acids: CASSQVAGWAYGYTF. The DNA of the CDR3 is TGTGCCAGCAGCCAAGTGGCAGGATGGGCATATGGCTACACCTTC.